The entry below gives a single TCR beta chain sequence along with its context. Its target is not known. PCR employed 60 Vbeta and 13 Jbeta primers. Data came from immunoSEQ multiplex PCR; TCRdb stores just in-frame clones and leaves some out. Of approximately 180,000 clones listed, under 85% were seen once; the top ten hold over 2%. This record belongs to a study of cytomegalovirus exposure and HLA in healthy donors. Study in general: Counted in an early data release were tens of millions of unique TCRs from HLA-typed donors.

Study results and limitations: The only immune exposure information that was available was CMV serostatus.

The trim removed 4 bases at V and 6 bases at J, leaving 9 bases unmatched. The V gene's germline CDR1 is MNHNS and CDR2 SASEGT. The CDR3 spans 15 residues. The sample comprised PBMCs. This rearrangement joins TRBV6-1 to TRBJ1-1, with 9 bases matching TRBD1. This clonotype was obtained from a human donor in good health. The CDR3: CASSVLQGAGAEAFF. The CDR3, as DNA: TGTGCCAGCAGTGTTTTACAGGGGGCGGGCGCTGAAGCTTTCTTT.